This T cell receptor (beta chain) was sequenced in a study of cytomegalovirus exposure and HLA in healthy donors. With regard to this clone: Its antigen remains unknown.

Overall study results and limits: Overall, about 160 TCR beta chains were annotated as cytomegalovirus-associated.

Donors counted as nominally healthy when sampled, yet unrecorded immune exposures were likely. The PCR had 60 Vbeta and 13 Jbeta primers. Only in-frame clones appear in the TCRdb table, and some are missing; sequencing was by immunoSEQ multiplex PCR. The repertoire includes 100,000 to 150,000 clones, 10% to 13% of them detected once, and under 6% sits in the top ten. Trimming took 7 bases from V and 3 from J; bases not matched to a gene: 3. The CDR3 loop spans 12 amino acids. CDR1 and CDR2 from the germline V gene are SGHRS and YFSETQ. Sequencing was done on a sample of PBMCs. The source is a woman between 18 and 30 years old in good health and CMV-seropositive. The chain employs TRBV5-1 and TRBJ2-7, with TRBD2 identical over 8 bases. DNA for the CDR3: TGCGCCAGCCGGGAGGGCCGCTACGAGCAGTACTTC. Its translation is CASREGRYEQYF.